The 7 T cell receptor beta chains below all came from one sample that was sequenced in a study of T cell changes during pregnancy in multiple sclerosis. The table came from immunoSEQ multiplex PCR; TCRdb's copy has only in-frame clones and leaves some out. The sample includes approximately 53,000 clones, around nine tenths seen only once; the top ten take around 0.29%. Sequencing was performed on CD4+ T cells from peripheral blood mononuclear cells, taken in the second trimester of pregnancy. These TCRs come from a female donor with multiple sclerosis, enrolled in a pregnancy study.

The chain uses TRBV7-2 and TRBJ2-5, with D uncertain. Germline V gives CDR1 SGHTA, CDR2 FQGNSA. Between the trimmed V and J ends, which lost 3 bases and 4 bases, there was a span of 3 bases. This CDR3 contains 11 residues. The CDR3 DNA reads TGTGCCAGCAGCTTCAGAGAGACCCAGTACTTC. Encoded protein: CASSFRETQYF.

The chain carries TRBV7-3 and TRBJ2-1; TRBD2 matches 9 bases. The germline gives CDR1 SGHTA, CDR2 FQGTGA. Unmatched junction bases numbered 1, after V lost 1 base and J lost 0 bases. This CDR3 contains 16 residues. The CDR3: CASSLSGGASYNEQFF. The CDR3 DNA follows: TGTGCCAGCAGCTTAAGCGGGGGGGCCTCCTACAATGAGCAGTTCTTC.

This clone was seen just once. The CDR3 is CASSLDRVSGANVLTF. In DNA form, the CDR3 reads TGTGCCAGCAGCCTCGACAGGGTCTCTGGGGCCAACGTCCTGACTTTC. The chain couples TRBV5-6 to TRBJ2-6; TRBD1 aligns across 7 bases. CDR1 is SGHDT, CDR2 YYEEEE, per germline. The CDR3 sequence is 16 residues long. J gave up 0 bases and V 4 bases, and 4 bases lay outside the gene matches.

This clone is a singleton in its sample. The rearrangement links TRBV15 to TRBJ1-2, with D tentatively TRBD1 (6 bases). The CDR3 is 16 amino acids. CDR1 LNHNV and CDR2 YYDKDF come from the germline V gene (reference sequence). The ends were cut back, 0 bases at V and 5 bases at J, with 16 bases in the middle. The CDR3 DNA is TGTGCCACCAGCAGAGACAGGGGAAATCCCAAATATGGCTACACCTTC. It is translated as CATSRDRGNPKYGYTF.

The chain carries TRBV14 and TRBJ2-2, with D possibly being TRBD2 (5 bases). V was cut by 2 bases and J by 1 base, with 11 bases left in between. The CDR3 covers 16 residues. CDR1 SGHDN and CDR2 FVKESK come from the germline V gene. The CDR3 region has the DNA TGTGCCAGCAGCCAATATCGCGGACTGAACACCGGGGAGCTGTTTTTT. It codes for CASSQYRGLNTGELFF.

J is TRBJ2-5 and V is TRBV10-1, with 7 bases identical to TRBD2. The CDR3 is 15 residues long. The V segment lost 6 bases and the J segment 3 bases; nucleotides outside the gene matches: 10. Germline V lookup: CDR1 WNHNN, CDR2 SYGVQD (reference sequence). The CDR3 bases are TGCGCCAGCAGCCGGCCCTATACTAGCGAAGAGACCCAGTACTTC. Translated, it gives CASSRPYTSEETQYF.

The V gene is TRBV5-4, the J gene TRBJ2-5; D is perhaps TRBD1 (7 bases). This CDR3 region has 14 residues. Germline V CDR1 and CDR2: SGHNT, YYREEE (reference sequence). V lost 4 bases, J lost 1 base, and 11 bases lay in between. The CDR3 bases are TGTGCCAGCAGCCCGCGGGACAGCCAAGAGACCCAGTACTTC. Encoded protein: CASSPRDSQETQYF.